The rows below give T cell receptor beta chains drawn from one sample of a study of cytomegalovirus exposure and HLA in healthy donors. Data came from immunoSEQ multiplex PCR; TCRdb stores just in-frame clones and leaves some out. Counted here are some 180,000 clones, roughly 80% occurring once; the ten biggest clones make up about 2.3%. The sample comprised PBMCs. The receptors were gathered from a male donor in good health and CMV-seronegative. Each CDR3 is given with its conserved first and last residue. D genes are given only for firm matches. Clone size is not always given. Where it is, it says once, few, many or a class for expanded clones.

V	D	J	size	DNA	CDR3
TRBV10-2	.	TRBJ2-5	.	TGCGCCAGCAGTGACAGCGGGTCGATACAAGAGACCCAGTACTTC	CASSDSGSIQETQYF
TRBV18	.	TRBJ1-5	.	TGTGCCAGCTCCCCAGAACCAGTCCGGGATCAGCCCCAGCATTTT	CASSPEPVRDQPQHF
TRBV6-5	.	TRBJ1-4	.	TGTGCCAGCAGTTACTCGAACGGGGCAACTAATGAAAAACTGTTTTTT	CASSYSNGATNEKLFF
TRBV5-4	TRBD2	TRBJ2-2	.	TGTGCCAGCAGCTTGTCACTAGCGGGGCTATCGAACACCGGGGAGCTGTTTTTT	CASSLSLAGLSNTGELFF
TRBV25-1	TRBD1	TRBJ1-2	.	TGTGCCAGCAGCCATACATCCCCAGGGGGCGAGGGAGGCTACACCTTC	CASSHTSPGGEGGYTF
TRBV18	.	TRBJ1-1	.	TGTGCCAGCTCACGACAACAGGGTCGGGGCACTGAAGCTTTCTTT	CASSRQQGRGTEAFF
TRBV10-1	TRBD1	TRBJ1-2	.	TGCGCCAGCAGTGGGAACAGGGGGTCCGGCTACACCTTC	CASSGNRGSGYTF
TRBV10-3	TRBD1	TRBJ1-2	.	TGTGCCATCAGTGAGCCTATGACAGGGAATGGCTACACCTTC	CAISEPMTGNGYTF
TRBV18	.	TRBJ1-1	.	TGTGCCAGCTCGCCGATAACAGGTGAAGCTTTCTTT	CASSPITGEAFF
TRBV9	.	TRBJ1-6	.	TGTGCCAGCAGCGTAAGGTCGGGGAATTCACCCCTCCACTTT	CASSVRSGNSPLHF
TRBV5-1	.	TRBJ1-1	.	TGCGCCAGCAGCTCCCGGGGGCGGGGGTCTAGGACTGAAGCTTTCTTT	CASSSRGRGSRTEAFF
TRBV7-2	TRBD1	TRBJ2-7	.	TGTGCCAGCAGCTTTCTCGGGGGGACAGGGAACTACGAGCAGTACTTC	CASSFLGGTGNYEQYF
TRBV5-6	.	TRBJ2-1	few	TGTGCCAGCAGCTTGAGACAGTACAATGAGCAGTTCTTC	CASSLRQYNEQFF
TRBV27	TRBD2	TRBJ2-5	.	TGTGCCAGCAGTCCCACAGCGGGGGCCCGCCATGAGCAGTACTTC	CASSPTAGARHEQYF
TRBV2	TRBD1	TRBJ2-5	.	TGTGCCAGCACTGCGGGGACAGGGGCAAGAGAGACCCAGTACTTC	CASTAGTGARETQYF
TRBV6-5	.	TRBJ1-6	once	TGTGCCAGCAGTTACATTCGAAATACGGGGAATTCACCCCTCCACTTT	CASSYIRNTGNSPLHF
TRBV5-1	TRBD1	TRBJ2-5	.	TGCGTCAGCAGCGTATCACAGGGGGCCGGGGAGACCCAGTACTTC	CVSSVSQGAGETQYF
TRBV4-2	.	TRBJ1-2	.	TGTGCCAGCAGCCAAGATCCCCGAGGCGGGAACTATGGCTACACCTTC	CASSQDPRGGNYGYTF
TRBV4-3	.	TRBJ1-3	.	TGCGCCAGCAGCCAAGAACAGGGAAACACCATATATTTT	CASSQEQGNTIYF
TRBV10-3	.	TRBJ2-7	once	TGTGCCATCAGTGCAGGCAGGGCCTACGAGCAGTACTTC	CAISAGRAYEQYF
TRBV19	.	TRBJ1-5	.	TGTGCCACTGGGGGGGGGTATAGCAATCAGCCCCAGCATTTT	CATGGGYSNQPQHF
TRBV9	.	TRBJ1-6	.	TGTGCCAGCAGCGGGAGCGGAGGGCGGAATTCACCCCTCCACTTT	CASSGSGGRNSPLHF